This T cell receptor beta chain was recorded in a study of T-cell reconstitution after alpha-beta-depleted transplantation in children. Study-wide results and limits: Hyperexpanded clones declined; after one year, newly produced T cells mostly supplied diversity.

Trimming took off 6 bases at V and 0 bases at J, with 12 bases between the two ends. Germline CDR1 and CDR2: MNHEY and SVGEGT. This CDR3 spans 15 amino acids. A TCRbeta library incorporating unique molecular identifiers was prepared. TCRdb recomputed calls from the PCR reads with MiXCR, one row per CDR3 protein. The data show approximately 45,000 distinct CDR3 sequences, around 50% seen once. Concerning this clonotype itself: Its specificity is unknown.

This TCR was sampled from a boy less than two years old with SCID, due to receive a stem cell transplant. The sample was peripheral blood, taken before TCRalphabeta/CD19-depleted stem cell transplant. The genes are TRBV6-2 or TRBV6-3 and TRBJ2-1; D not resolved. In DNA, the CDR3 is TGTGCCAGCAGCCCCCTGACGAGCTCCTACAATGAGCAGTTCTTC. Translating gives CASSPLTSSYNEQFF.